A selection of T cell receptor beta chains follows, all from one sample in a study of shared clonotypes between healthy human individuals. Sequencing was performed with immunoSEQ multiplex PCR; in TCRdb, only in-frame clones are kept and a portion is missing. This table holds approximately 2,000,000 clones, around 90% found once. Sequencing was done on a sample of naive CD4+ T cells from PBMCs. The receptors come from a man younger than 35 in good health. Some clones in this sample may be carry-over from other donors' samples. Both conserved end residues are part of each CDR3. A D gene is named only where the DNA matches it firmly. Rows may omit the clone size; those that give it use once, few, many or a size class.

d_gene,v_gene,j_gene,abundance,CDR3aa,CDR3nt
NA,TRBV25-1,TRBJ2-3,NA,CASSVVDTQYF,TGTGCCAGCAGTGTGGTAGATACGCAGTATTTT
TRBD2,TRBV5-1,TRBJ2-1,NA,CASSSIAGFDEQFF,TGCGCCAGCAGCTCTATAGCGGGATTTGATGAGCAGTTCTTC
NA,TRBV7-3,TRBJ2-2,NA,CASSKGPHSTSPHTGELFF,TGTGCCAGCAGCAAGGGGCCGCACAGCACTAGTCCCCACACCGGGGAGCTGTTTTTT
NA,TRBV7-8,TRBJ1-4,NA,CASSLRTVEKLFF,TGTGCCAGCAGCTTAAGGACAGTGGAAAAACTGTTTTTT
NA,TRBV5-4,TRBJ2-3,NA,CASSFLGDTQYF,TGTGCCAGCAGCTTCTTGGGCGATACGCAGTATTTT
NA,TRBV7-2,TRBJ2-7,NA,CASSVRWGPEQYF,TGTGCCAGCAGCGTCCGATGGGGCCCCGAGCAGTACTTC
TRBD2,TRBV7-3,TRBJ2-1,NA,CASSLSREAYNEQFF,TGTGCCAGCAGCCTCTCCCGGGAGGCCTACAATGAGCAGTTCTTC
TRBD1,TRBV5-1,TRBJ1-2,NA,CASSLSTGVYGYTF,TGCGCCAGCAGCTTGTCTACAGGGGTCTATGGCTACACCTTC
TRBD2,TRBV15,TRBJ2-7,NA,CATSRIAGVFGEQYF,TGTGCCACCAGCAGAATAGCGGGAGTTTTTGGAGAGCAGTACTTC
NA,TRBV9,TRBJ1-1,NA,CASSPGPRDTEAFF,TGTGCCAGCAGCCCAGGACCGAGAGACACTGAAGCTTTCTTT
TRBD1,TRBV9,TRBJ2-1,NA,CASSSRTGAYNEQFF,TGTGCCAGCAGCTCGCGGACAGGCGCCTACAATGAGCAGTTCTTC
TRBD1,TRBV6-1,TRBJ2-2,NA,CASRGQGWDTGELFF,TGTGCCAGCAGGGGACAGGGATGGGACACCGGGGAGCTGTTTTTT
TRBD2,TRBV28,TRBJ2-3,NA,CASSLGLAADTQYF,TGTGCCAGCAGTCTGGGACTAGCGGCAGATACGCAGTATTTT
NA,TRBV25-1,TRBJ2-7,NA,CASSELFREQYF,TGTGCCAGCAGTGAATTGTTCAGAGAGCAGTACTTC
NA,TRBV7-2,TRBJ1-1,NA,CASSLVHSSATEAFF,TGTGCCAGCAGCTTAGTACACTCCTCAGCGACTGAAGCTTTCTTT
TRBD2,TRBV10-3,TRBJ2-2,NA,CAIRLAGGPTTGELFF,TGTGCCATCAGACTAGCGGGAGGCCCCACAACCGGGGAGCTGTTTTTT
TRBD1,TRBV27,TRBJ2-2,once,CASSSRQGNTGELFF,TGTGCCAGCAGTTCACGACAGGGGAATACCGGGGAGCTGTTTTTT
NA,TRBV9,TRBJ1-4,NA,CASSVGPNEKLFF,TGTGCCAGCAGCGTAGGTCCTAATGAAAAACTGTTTTTT
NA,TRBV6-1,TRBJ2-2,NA,CASSVKLVSGELFF,TGTGCCAGCAGTGTTAAGTTGGTTTCCGGGGAGCTGTTTTTT
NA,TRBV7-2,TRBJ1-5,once,CASSREVRQPQHF,TGTGCCAGCAGCAGGGAGGTCCGTCAGCCCCAGCATTTT
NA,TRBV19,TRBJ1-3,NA,CASSMKGGRSSGNTIYF,TGTGCCAGTAGTATGAAGGGCGGACGTTCCTCTGGAAACACCATATATTTT
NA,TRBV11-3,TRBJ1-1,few,CASSLRSGTEAFF,TGTGCCAGCAGCTTAAGGTCCGGAACTGAAGCTTTCTTT
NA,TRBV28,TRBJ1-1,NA,CASSLVRMGTKMYTEAFF,TGTGCCAGCAGTTTGGTCAGGATGGGAACCAAAATGTACACTGAAGCTTTCTTT
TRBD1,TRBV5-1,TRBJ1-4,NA,CASTFGTGRGKLFF,TGCGCCAGCACCTTCGGGACAGGGAGGGGAAAACTGTTTTTT
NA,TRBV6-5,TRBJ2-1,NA,CAAGRGVGEQFF,TGTGCCGCAGGCAGGGGTGTTGGTGAGCAGTTCTTC
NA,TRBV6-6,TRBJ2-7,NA,CASSAPKVSEQYF,TGTGCCAGCAGCGCCCCAAAGGTGTCCGAGCAGTACTTC
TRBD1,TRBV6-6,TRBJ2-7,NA,CASLPRTGVEYEQYF,TGTGCCAGCCTTCCGCGTACAGGGGTGGAGTACGAGCAGTACTTC
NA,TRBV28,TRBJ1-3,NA,CASEGGGAGNTIYF,TGTGCCAGCGAAGGGGGAGGAGCGGGAAACACCATATATTTT
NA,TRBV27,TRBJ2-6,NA,CASSLSDSGANVLTF,TGTGCCAGCAGTTTAAGTGACTCTGGGGCCAACGTCCTGACTTTC
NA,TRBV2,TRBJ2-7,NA,CASSDRPPYEQYF,TGTGCCAGCAGTGACAGGCCCCCCTACGAGCAGTACTTC
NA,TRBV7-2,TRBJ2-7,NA,CASSLIRENEQYF,TGTGCCAGCAGCCTGATTCGGGAGAACGAGCAGTACTTC
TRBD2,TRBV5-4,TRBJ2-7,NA,CASRRAAGVNEQYF,TGTGCCAGCAGGCGAGCAGCGGGAGTTAACGAGCAGTACTTC
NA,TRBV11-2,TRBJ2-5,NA,CASTPTPQREETQYF,TGTGCCAGCACCCCTACTCCTCAGCGGGAAGAGACCCAGTACTTC
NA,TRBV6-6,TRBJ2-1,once,CASSYSGQGSYNEQFF,TGTGCCAGCAGTTACTCTGGTCAGGGGTCCTACAATGAGCAGTTCTTC
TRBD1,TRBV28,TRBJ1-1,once,CASTRQGGTEAFF,TGTGCCAGCACCCGACAGGGAGGGACTGAAGCTTTCTTT
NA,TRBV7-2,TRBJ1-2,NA,CASSPRYGANYGYTF,TGTGCCAGCAGCCCCCGGTACGGAGCTAACTATGGCTACACCTTC
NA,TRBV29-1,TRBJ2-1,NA,CSAGLLVNEQFF,TGCAGCGCGGGGCTGTTGGTCAATGAGCAGTTCTTC
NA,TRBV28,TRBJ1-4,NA,CASSQVGEKLFF,TGTGCCAGCAGTCAAGTGGGGGAAAAACTGTTTTTT
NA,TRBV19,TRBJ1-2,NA,CASSIGAGNYGYTF,TGTGCCAGTAGTATAGGTGCAGGGAACTATGGCTACACCTTC
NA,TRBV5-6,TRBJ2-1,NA,CASSSRAASGNEQFF,TGTGCCAGCAGCTCTAGGGCTGCCTCTGGGAATGAGCAGTTCTTC
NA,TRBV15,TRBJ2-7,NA,CATSRDPGNYEQYF,TGTGCCACCAGCAGAGATCCGGGCAACTACGAGCAGTACTTC
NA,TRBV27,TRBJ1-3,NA,CASSANLGNTIYF,TGTGCCAGCAGTGCAAACCTCGGAAACACCATATATTTT
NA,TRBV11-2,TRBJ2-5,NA,CASSPGVLGADETQYF,TGTGCCAGCAGCCCGGGGGTTCTGGGGGCCGATGAGACCCAGTACTTC
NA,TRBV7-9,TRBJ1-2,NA,CASSLAQGGGYTF,TGTGCCAGCAGCTTAGCACAGGGAGGTGGCTACACCTTC
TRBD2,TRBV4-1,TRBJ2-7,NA,CASSQGPFGKRESYEQYF,TGCGCCAGCAGCCAAGGGCCATTTGGGAAGCGGGAGTCTTACGAGCAGTACTTC
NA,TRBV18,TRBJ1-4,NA,CASSPRPERGEKLFF,TGTGCCAGCTCACCACGGCCGGAACGTGGGGAAAAACTGTTTTTT
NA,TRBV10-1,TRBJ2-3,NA,CASSGRPTHTDTQYF,TGCGCCAGCAGTGGACGGCCAACTCACACAGATACGCAGTATTTT
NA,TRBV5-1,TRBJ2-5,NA,CASTSRGRGAQETQYF,TGCGCCAGCACCTCGCGTGGGCGGGGAGCCCAAGAGACCCAGTACTTC
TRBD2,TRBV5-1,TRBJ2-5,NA,CASSSASGSETQYF,TGCGCCAGCAGCTCAGCTAGCGGGAGCGAGACCCAGTACTTC
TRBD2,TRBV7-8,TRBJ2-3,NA,CASSPRLAGRVNTDTQYF,TGTGCCAGCAGCCCGCGACTAGCGGGAAGAGTTAACACAGATACGCAGTATTTT
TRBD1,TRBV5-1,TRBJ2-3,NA,CASSWGTGDTQYF,TGCGCCAGCAGCTGGGGGACAGGGGATACGCAGTATTTT
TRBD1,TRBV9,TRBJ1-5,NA,CASSSGQGHQPQHF,TGTGCCAGCAGCTCAGGACAGGGACATCAGCCCCAGCATTTT
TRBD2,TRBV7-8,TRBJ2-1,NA,CASSLASGRASGYRLYNEQFF,TGTGCCAGCAGCTTAGCTAGCGGGAGGGCTTCGGGTTACCGACTATACAATGAGCAGTTCTTC
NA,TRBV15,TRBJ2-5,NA,CATSRSEGGQETQYF,TGTGCCACCAGCAGGTCCGAGGGGGGCCAAGAGACCCAGTACTTC
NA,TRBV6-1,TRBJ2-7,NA,CASTSHEQYF,TGTGCCAGCACTAGCCACGAGCAGTACTTC
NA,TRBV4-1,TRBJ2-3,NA,CASSRDWGDTQYF,TGCGCCAGCAGCCGGGACTGGGGGGATACGCAGTATTTT
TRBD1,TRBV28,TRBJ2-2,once,CASSLGQGNTGELFF,TGTGCCAGCAGTTTGGGACAGGGAAACACCGGGGAGCTGTTTTTT
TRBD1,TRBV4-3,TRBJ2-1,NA,CASSQVTGAFYNEQFF,TGCGCCAGCAGCCAAGTTACAGGGGCCTTTTACAATGAGCAGTTCTTC
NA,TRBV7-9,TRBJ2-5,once,CASSPTGPSTETQYF,TGTGCCAGCAGCCCCACGGGACCGTCCACGGAGACCCAGTACTTC